In its sample, the clone carrying this T cell receptor (beta chain) was seen once. The CDR3 is 11 amino acids. From germline, CDR1 is SQVTM and CDR2 ANQGSEA. Trimming cost V 6 bases and J 11 bases, with 13 bases left between them. The data belong to a study of blood T cell repertoires in COVID-19. Turning to the study itself: Some COVID-19 samples were acute and others convalescent; all came from the United States, Italy and Spain. PBMCs, B-cell-depleted T cells, or T cells provided the cDNA or gDNA that made up the material.

In the original analysis: It was from reference gene primer amplification that nucleated cell counts were estimated. Here immunoSEQ multiplex PCR was the method, and the copy in TCRdb shows in-frame clones only, minus some. V, J and clone size are taken as reported in that table, and D and trimming were inferred from the DNA itself. The table includes several thousand clones, about nine tenths detected once. Input material: peripheral blood. This TCR came from a human donor in a cohort sampled during active COVID-19. The chain joins TRBV29-1 to TRBJ1-4; D possibly corresponds to TRBD1 (5 bases). CDR3 region: CSVAIRGKLFF. The CDR3 region has the DNA TGCAGCGTGGCAATCCGGGGGAAACTGTTTTTT. Drawing the rest from reference TRBV29-1 and TRBJ1-4, the complete variable domain is SAVISQKPSRDICQRGTSLTIQCQVDSQVTMMFWYRQQPGQSLTLIATANQGSEATYESGFVIDKFPISRPNLTFSTLTVSNMSPEDSSIYLCSVAIRGKLFFGSGTQLSVL.